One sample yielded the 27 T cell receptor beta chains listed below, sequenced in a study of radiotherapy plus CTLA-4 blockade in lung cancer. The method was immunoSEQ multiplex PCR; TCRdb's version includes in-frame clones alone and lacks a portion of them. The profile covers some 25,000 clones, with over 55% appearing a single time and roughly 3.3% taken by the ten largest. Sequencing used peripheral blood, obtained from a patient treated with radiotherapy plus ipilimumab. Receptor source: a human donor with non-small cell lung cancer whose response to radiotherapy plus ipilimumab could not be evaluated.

CDR3 region: CASSTGRLAGLSQETQYF. CDR3 nucleotide sequence: TGTGCCAGTAGTACTGGCAGACTAGCGGGCCTCTCCCAAGAGACCCAGTACTTC. The chain carries TRBV19 and TRBJ2-5, with 10 bases that match TRBD2. The CDR3 loop spans 18 amino acids. CDR1 and CDR2 from the germline V gene are LNHDA and SQIVND (reference sequence). Losses at the gene ends were 4 bases for V and 1 base for J; bases not matched to a gene: 12.

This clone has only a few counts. Here the CDR3 reads CASSQVARGLREQYF. CDR3 in DNA: TGTGCCAGCAGCCAAGTTGCCAGGGGGCTCCGCGAGCAGTACTTC. The gene calls are TRBV4-2 and TRBJ2-7, with TRBD1 identical over 8 bases. Germline V gene sequence: CDR1 LGHNA, CDR2 YNFKEQ. This CDR3 comprises 15 residues. The junction had 8 bases not matched to a gene; V was cut back by 1 base and J by 6 bases.

The CDR3: CASSATGSSAANYGYTF. CDR3 nucleotide sequence: TGTGCCAGCAGTGCGACAGGATCCTCTGCCGCTAACTATGGCTACACCTTC. This sequence joins TRBV27 and TRBJ1-2; TRBD1 might be the D (6 bases). Per the germline V gene, CDR1 is MNHEY and CDR2 is SMNVEV (reference sequence). V was cut by 5 bases and J by 0 bases, with 19 bases left in between. The CDR3 is 17 residues long.

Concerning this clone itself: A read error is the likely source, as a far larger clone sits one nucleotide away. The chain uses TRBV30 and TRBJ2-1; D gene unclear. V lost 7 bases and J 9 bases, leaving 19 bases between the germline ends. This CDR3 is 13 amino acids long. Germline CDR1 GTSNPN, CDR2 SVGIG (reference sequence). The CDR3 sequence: CASSPNSWSEQFF. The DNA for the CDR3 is TGTGCCTCGAGCCCTAACTCATGGAGTGAGCAGTTCTTC.

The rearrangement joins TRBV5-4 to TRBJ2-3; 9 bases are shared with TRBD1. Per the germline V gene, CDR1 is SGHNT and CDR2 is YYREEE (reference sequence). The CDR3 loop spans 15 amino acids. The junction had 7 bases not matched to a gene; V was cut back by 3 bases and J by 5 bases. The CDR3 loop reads CASSSKTGGIDTQYF. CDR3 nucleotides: TGTGCCAGCAGCTCGAAGACAGGGGGGATAGATACGCAGTATTTT.

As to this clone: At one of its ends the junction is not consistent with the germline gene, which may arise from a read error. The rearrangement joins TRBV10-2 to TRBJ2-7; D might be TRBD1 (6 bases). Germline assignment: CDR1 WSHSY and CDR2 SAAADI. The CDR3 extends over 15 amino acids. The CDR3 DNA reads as TGCGCCAGCTGTGACTTGGGGCAGGGGAGATACGAGCAGTACTTC. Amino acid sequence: CASCDLGQGRYEQYF.

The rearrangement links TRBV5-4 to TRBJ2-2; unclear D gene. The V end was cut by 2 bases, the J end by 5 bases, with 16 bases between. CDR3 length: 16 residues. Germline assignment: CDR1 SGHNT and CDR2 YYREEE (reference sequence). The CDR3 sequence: CASSFNVRPRTGELFF. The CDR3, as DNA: TGTGCCAGCAGCTTTAATGTCCGCCCGAGGACCGGGGAGCTGTTTTTT.

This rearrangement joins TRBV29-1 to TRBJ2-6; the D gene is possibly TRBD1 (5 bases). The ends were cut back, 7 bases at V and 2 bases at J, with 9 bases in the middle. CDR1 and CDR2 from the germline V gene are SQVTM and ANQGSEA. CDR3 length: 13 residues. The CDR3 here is CSAWTPGANVLTF. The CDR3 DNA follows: TGCAGCGCTTGGACACCTGGGGCCAACGTCCTGACTTTC. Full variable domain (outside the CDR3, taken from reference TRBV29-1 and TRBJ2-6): SAVISQKPSRDICQRGTSLTIQCQVDSQVTMMFWYRQQPGQSLTLIATANQGSEATYESGFVIDKFPISRPNLTFSTLTVSNMSPEDSSIYLCSAWTPGANVLTFGAGSRLTVL.

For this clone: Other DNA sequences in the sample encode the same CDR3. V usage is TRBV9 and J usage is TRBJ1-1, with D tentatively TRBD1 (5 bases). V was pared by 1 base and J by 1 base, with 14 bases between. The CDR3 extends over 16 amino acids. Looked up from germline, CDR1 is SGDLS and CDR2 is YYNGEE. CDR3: CASSVTQGGTNTEAFF. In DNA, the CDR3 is TGTGCCAGCAGCGTAACTCAGGGAGGAACGAACACTGAAGCTTTCTTT.

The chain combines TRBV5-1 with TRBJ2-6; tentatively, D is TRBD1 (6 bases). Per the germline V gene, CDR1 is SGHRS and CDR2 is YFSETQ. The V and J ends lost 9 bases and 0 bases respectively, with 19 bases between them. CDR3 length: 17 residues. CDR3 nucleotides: TGCGCCACCTCACCCCGGACAGCTAGCTCTGGGGCCAACGTCCTGACTTTC. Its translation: CATSPRTASSGANVLTF.

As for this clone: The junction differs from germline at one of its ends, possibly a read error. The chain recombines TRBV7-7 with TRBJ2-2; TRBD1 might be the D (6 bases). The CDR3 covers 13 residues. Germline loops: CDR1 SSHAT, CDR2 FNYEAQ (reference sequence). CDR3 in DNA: TGTGCTAGCAGCATACAGGGCGCCGGGGAGCTGTTTTTT. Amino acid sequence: CASSIQGAGELFF.

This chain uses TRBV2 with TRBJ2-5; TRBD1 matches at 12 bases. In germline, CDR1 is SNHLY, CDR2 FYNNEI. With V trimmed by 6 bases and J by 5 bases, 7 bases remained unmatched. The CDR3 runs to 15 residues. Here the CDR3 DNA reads TGTGCCAGCAGGAGTACCGGGACAGGGGGCGAGACCCAGTACTTC. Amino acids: CASRSTGTGGETQYF.

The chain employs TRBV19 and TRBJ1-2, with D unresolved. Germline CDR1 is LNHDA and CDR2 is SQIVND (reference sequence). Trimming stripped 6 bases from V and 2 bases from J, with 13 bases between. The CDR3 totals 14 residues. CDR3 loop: CASREPGRNYGYTF. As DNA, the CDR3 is TGTGCCAGTAGAGAACCGGGGAGGAACTATGGCTACACCTTC.

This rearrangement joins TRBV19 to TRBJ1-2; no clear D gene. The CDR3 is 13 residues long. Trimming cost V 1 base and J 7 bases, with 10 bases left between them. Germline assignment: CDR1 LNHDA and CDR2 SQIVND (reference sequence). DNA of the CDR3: TGTGCCAGTAGTATAGCCAGGACTGGTGGCTACACCTTC. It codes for CASSIARTGGYTF.

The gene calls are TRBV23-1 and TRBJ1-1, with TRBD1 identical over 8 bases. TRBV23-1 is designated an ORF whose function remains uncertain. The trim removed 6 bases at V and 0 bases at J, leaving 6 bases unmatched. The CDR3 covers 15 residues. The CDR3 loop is CASRERQGMNTEAFF. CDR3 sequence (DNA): TGCGCCAGCAGGGAGCGACAGGGGATGAACACTGAAGCTTTCTTT.

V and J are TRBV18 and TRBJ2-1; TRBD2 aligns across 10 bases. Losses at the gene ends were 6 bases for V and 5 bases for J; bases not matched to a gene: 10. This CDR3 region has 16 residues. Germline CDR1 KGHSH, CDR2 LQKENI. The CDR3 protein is CASSATGTSANNEQFF. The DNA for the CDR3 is TGTGCCAGCTCGGCGACCGGGACTAGCGCTAACAATGAGCAGTTCTTC.

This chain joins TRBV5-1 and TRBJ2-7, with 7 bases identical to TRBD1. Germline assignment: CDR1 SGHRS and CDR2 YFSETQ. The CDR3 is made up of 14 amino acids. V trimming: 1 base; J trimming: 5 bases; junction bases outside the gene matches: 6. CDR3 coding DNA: TGCGCCAGCAGCTTGACAGGGGATGCCCACGAGCAGTACTTC. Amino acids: CASSLTGDAHEQYF.

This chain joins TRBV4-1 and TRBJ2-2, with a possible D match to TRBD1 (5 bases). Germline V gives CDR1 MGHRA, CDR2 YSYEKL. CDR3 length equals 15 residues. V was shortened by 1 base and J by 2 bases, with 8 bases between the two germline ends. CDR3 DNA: TGCGCCAGCAGCCAAGGGGGCATTAACACCGGGGAGCTGTTTTTT. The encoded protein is CASSQGGINTGELFF.

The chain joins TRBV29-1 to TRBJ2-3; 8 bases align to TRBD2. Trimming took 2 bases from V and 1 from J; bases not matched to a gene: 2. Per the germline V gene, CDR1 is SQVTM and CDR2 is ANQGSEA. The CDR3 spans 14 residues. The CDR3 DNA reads TGCAGCGTTGAACAAGCGGGAGGCACAGATACGCAGTATTTT. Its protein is CSVEQAGGTDTQYF.

The CDR3 sequence is CASSLGDLGTSSYNEQFF. CDR3 bases: TGTGCCAGCAGCTTAGGAGACCTGGGCACGAGCTCCTACAATGAGCAGTTCTTC. V gene TRBV7-8 combines with J gene TRBJ2-1; D not resolved. Deletions cut 1 base from V and 0 bases from J, with 16 bases between. Looked up from germline, CDR1 is SGHVS and CDR2 is FQNEAQ. The length of the CDR3 is 18 residues. The whole variable domain, filled in from reference TRBV7-8 and TRBJ2-1, reads GAGVSQSPRYKVAKRGQDVALRCDPISGHVSLFWYQQALGQGPEFLTYFQNEAQLDKSGLPSDRFFAERPEGSVSTLKIQRTQQEDSAVYLCASSLGDLGTSSYNEQFFGPGTRLTVL.

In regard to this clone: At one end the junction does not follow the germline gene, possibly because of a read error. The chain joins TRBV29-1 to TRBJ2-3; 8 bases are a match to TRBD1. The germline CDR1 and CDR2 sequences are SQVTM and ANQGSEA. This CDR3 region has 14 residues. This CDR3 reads CSVEGQGSTDTQYF. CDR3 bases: TGCAGCGTGGAAGGACAGGGCAGCACAGATACGCAGTATTTT.

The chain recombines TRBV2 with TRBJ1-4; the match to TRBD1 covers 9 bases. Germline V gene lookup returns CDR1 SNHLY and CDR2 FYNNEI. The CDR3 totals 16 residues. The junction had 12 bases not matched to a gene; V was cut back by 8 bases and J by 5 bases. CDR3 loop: CASSPGTGRGNEKLFF. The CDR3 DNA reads TGTGCCAGCTCCCCCGGGACAGGGAGGGGGAATGAAAAACTGTTTTTT.

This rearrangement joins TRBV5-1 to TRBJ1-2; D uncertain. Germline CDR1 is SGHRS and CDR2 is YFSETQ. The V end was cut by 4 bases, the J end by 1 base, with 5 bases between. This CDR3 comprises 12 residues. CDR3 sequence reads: CASSRDNYGYTF. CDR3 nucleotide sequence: TGCGCCAGCAGCCGGGATAACTATGGCTACACCTTC.

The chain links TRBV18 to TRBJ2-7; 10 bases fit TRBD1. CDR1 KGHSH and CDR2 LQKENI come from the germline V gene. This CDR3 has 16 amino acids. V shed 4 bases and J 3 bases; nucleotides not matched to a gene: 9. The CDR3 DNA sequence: TGTGCCAGCTCACTTACCGGGACAGGGGTCTACTACGAGCAGTACTTC. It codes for CASSLTGTGVYYEQYF.

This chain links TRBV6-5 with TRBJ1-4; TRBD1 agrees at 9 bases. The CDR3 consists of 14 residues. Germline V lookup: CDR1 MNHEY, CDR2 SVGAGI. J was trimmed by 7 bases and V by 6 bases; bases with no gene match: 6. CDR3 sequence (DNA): TGTGCCAGCAGCCCTAGGACAGGGGTTGAAAAACTGTTTTTT. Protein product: CASSPRTGVEKLFF.

The CDR3 coding sequence is TGTGCCAGTAGTATGGGGGGGGCCGGGGCCAACGTCCTGACTTTC. Protein product: CASSMGGAGANVLTF. The V and J genes are TRBV19 and TRBJ2-6, with TRBD2 as a possible D gene (7 bases). V lost 3 bases, J lost 4 bases, and 10 bases lay in between. Germline CDR1 is LNHDA and CDR2 is SQIVND (reference sequence). This CDR3 comprises 15 residues.

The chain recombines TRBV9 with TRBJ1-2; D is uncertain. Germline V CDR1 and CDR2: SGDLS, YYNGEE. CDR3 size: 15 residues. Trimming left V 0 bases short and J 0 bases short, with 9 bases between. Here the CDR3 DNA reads TGTGCCAGCAGCGTAGGGGCAGCTGCTAACTATGGCTACACCTTC. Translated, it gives CASSVGAAANYGYTF.